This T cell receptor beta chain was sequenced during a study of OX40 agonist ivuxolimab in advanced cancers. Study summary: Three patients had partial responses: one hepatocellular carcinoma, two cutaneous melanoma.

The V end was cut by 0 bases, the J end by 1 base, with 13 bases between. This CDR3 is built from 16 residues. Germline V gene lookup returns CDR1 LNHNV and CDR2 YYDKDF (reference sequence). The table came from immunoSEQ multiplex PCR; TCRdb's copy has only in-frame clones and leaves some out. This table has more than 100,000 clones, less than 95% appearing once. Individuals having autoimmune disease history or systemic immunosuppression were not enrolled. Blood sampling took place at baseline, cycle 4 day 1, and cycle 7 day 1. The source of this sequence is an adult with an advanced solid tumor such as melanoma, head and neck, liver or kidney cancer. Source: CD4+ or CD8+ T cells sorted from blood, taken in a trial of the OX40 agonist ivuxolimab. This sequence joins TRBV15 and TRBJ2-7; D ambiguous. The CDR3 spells CATSRDTDGVSYEQYF. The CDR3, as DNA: TGTGCCACCAGCAGAGATACCGACGGAGTATCCTACGAGCAGTACTTC.